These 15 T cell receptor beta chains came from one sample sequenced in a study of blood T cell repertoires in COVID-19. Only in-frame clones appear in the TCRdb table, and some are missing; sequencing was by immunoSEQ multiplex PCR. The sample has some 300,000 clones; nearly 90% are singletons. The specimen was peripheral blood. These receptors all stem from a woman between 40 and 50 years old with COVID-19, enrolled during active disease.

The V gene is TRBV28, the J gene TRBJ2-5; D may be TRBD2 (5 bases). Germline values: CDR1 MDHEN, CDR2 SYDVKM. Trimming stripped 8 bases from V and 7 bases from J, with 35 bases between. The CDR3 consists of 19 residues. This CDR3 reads CASRLRLVRRSGKEGTQYF. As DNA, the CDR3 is TGTGCCAGCCGTCTGCGGCTAGTAAGACGGTCCGGCAAAGAGGGGACCCAGTACTTC.

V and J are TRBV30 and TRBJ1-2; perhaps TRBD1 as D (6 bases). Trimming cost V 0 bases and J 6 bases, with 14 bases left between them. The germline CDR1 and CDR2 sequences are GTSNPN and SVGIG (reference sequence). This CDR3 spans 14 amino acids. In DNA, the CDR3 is TGTGCCTGGAGTGTACACAGGGTCTGGAATGGCTACACCTTC. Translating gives CAWSVHRVWNGYTF.

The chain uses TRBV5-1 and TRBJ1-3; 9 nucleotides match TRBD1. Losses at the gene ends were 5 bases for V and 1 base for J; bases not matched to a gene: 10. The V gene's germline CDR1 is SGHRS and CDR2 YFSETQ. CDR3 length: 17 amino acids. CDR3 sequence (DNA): TGCGCCAGCAGTACACAACAGGGGGCGAATTCTGGAAACACCATATATTTT. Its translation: CASSTQQGANSGNTIYF.

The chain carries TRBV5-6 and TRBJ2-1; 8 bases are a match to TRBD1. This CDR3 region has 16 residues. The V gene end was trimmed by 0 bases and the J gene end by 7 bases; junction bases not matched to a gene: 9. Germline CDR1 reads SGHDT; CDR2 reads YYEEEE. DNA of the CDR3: TGTGCCAGCAGCTTGGGTTACGGACAGGGTGGGAATGAGCAGTTCTTC. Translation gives CASSLGYGQGGNEQFF.

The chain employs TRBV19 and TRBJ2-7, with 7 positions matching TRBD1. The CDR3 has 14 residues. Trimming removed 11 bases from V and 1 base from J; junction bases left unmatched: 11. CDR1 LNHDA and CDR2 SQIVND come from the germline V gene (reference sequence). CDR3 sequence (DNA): TGTGCCTGCTCAATCCGACAGGGATCCTACGAGCAGTACTTC. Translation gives CACSIRQGSYEQYF. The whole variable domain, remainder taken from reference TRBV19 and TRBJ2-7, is DGGITQSPKYLFRKEGQNVTLSCEQNLNHDAMYWYRQDPGQGLRLIYYSQIVNDFQKGDIAEGYSVSREKKESFPLTVTSAQKNPTAFYLCACSIRQGSYEQYFGPGTRLTVT.

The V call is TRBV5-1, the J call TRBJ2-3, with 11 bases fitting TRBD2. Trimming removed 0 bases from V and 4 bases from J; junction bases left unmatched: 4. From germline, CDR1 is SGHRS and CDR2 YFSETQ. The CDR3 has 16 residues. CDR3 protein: CASSLGVAGGADTQYF. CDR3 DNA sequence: TGCGCCAGCAGCTTGGGGGTAGCGGGAGGGGCAGATACGCAGTATTTT.

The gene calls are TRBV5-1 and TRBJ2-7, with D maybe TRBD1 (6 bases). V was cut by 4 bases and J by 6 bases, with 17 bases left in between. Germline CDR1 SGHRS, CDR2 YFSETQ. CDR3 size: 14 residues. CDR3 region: CASSEKGQWSEQYF. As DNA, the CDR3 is TGCGCCAGCAGCGAGAAAGGACAGTGGAGCGAGCAGTACTTC.

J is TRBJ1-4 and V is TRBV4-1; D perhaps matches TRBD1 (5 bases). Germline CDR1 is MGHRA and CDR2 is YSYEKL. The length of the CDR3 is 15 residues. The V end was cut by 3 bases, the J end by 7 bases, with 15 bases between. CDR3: CASSQRSQGAEKLFF. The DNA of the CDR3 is TGCGCCAGCAGCCAGCGGAGCCAAGGGGCTGAAAAACTGTTTTTT.

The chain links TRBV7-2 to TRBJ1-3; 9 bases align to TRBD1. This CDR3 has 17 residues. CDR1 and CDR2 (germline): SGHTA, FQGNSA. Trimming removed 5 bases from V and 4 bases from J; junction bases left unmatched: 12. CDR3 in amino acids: CASSTRLQGAGGNTIYF. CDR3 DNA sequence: TGTGCCAGCAGCACTCGATTACAGGGGGCGGGAGGAAACACCATATATTTT.

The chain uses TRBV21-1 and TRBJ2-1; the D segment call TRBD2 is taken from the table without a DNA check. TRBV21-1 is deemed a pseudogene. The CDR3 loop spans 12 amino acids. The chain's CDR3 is CPGTSGYNEQFF. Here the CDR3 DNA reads TGTCCCGGGACTAGCGGCTACAATGAGCAGTTCTTC.

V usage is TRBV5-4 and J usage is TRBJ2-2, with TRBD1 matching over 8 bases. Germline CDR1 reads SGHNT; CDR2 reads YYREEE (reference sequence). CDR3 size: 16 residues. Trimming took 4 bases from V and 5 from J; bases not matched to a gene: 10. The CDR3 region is CASSIGLRQGTGELFF. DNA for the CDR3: TGTGCCAGCAGCATAGGATTAAGACAGGGGACCGGGGAGCTGTTTTTT.

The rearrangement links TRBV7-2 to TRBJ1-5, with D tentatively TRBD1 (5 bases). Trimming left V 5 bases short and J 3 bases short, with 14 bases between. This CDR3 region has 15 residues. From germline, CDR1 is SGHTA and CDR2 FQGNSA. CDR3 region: CASSPTGHYNQPQHF. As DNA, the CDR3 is TGTGCCAGCAGCCCAACAGGACATTACAATCAGCCCCAGCATTTT.

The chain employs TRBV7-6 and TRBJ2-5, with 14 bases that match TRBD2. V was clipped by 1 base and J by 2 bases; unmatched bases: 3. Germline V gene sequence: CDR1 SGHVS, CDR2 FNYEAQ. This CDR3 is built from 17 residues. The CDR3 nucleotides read TGTGCCAGCAGCTTAGGACTAGCGGGGGGGCCGCAAGAGACCCAGTACTTC. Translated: CASSLGLAGGPQETQYF. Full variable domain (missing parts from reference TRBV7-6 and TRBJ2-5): GAGVSQSPRYKVTKRGQDVALRCDPISGHVSLYWYRQALGQGPEFLTYFNYEAQQDKSGLPNDRFSAERPEGSISTLTIQRTEQRDSAMYRCASSLGLAGGPQETQYFGPGTRLLVL.

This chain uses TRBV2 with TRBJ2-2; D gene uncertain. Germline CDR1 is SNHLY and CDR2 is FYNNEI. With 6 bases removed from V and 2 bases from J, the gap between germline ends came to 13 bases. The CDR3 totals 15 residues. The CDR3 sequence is CASSWSHINTGELFF. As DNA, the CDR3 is TGTGCCAGCAGCTGGAGTCATATTAACACCGGGGAGCTGTTTTTT.

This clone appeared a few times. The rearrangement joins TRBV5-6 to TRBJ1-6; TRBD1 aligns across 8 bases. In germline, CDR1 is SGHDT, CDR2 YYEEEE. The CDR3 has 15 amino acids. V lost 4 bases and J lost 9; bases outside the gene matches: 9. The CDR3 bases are TGTGCCAGCAGCCGCCGAAGGACAGGGTCTTCACCCCTCCACTTT. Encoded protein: CASSRRRTGSSPLHF.